This T cell receptor (beta chain) was documented in a study of breast tumors, draining lymph nodes, adjacent tissues. This clonotype was picked up many times. As yet, its antigen is unknown. This CDR3 is 15 amino acids long. Germline CDR1 and CDR2: SGHVS and FQNEAQ. V was clipped by 1 base and J by 5 bases; unmatched bases: 0. Axillary draining lymph nodes of breast cancer patients supplied the node samples. In TCRdb, the multiplex PCR reads were re-called with MiXCR into one record per CDR3 protein. This table has some 120,000 distinct CDR3 sequences, approximately 22% appearing once. Study-wide points: Compared with lymph nodes, tumors were less diverse; compared with nontumor tissue, more. Data only fit, rather than demonstrated, lymph node origin of most tumor T cells. Luminal-like breast cancer showed significantly higher tumor–nontumor repertoire similarity than basal-like. Findings are consistent with lymph node origin and intratumoral expansion of most tumor T cells.

The sequence was obtained from a female donor with breast cancer. Some clones in this sample may be carry-over from other donors' samples. Material for sequencing was axillary lymph node tissue. V is TRBV7-8 and J is TRBJ2-5, with 14 bases aligning to TRBD2. The CDR3 sequence: CASSLGLAGGETQYF. CDR3 DNA sequence: TGTGCCAGCAGCTTAGGACTAGCGGGAGGGGAGACCCAGTACTTC.